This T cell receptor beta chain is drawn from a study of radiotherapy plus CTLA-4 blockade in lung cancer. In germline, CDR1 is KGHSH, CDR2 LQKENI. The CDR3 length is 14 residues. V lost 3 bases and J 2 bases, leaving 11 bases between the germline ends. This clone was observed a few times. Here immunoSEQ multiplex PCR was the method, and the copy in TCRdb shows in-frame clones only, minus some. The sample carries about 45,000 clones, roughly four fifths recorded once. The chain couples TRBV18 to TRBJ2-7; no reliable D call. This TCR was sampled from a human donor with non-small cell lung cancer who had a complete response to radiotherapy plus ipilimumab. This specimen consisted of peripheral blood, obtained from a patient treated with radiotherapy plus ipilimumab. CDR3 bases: TGTGCCAGCTCACCCGTGGCGGCACCCTACGAGCAGTACTTC. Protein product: CASSPVAAPYEQYF.